A single sample gave rise to the 25 T cell receptor beta chains below, sequenced in a study of response to subunit inactivated influenza vaccine. MiXCR was run by TCRdb on the RT-PCR reads, yielding one entry per CDR3 protein. The repertoire has around 570,000 distinct CDR3 sequences, over 9% of them found once; the top ten carry 9.5% to 12%. These data also formed part of another study, on T cells expressing NK-cell markers. That paper notes: 5'RACE template switching with UMIs generated TCR beta cDNA.

This specimen was PBMCs from blood, taken on the day of vaccination. All receptors come from a man aged 45 to 65 who received an inactivated influenza vaccine.

This clonotype appeared many times. The genes are TRBV20-1 and TRBJ2-5; TRBD2 matches at 12 bases. Germline trimming cut 6 bases from V and 0 bases from J; bases unmatched to any gene: 2. CDR1 and CDR2 (germline): DFQATT, SNEGSKA (reference sequence). CDR3 length: 14 residues. CDR3 in DNA: TGCAGTGCAACTAGCGGGGGGTACCAAGAGACCCAGTACTTC. This gives the protein CSATSGGYQETQYF.

This clonotype turned up a few times. V is TRBV29-1 and J is TRBJ2-4; D is possibly TRBD1 (6 bases). Trimming removed 5 bases from V and 0 bases from J, with 11 bases in between. The CDR3 sequence is 14 residues long. Germline CDR1 and CDR2: SQVTM and ANQGSEA. The CDR3 bases are TGCAGCGTTCGGTCAGGGGTAGCCAAAAACATTCAGTACTTC. This gives the protein CSVRSGVAKNIQYF.

This clonotype came up a few times. The V and J genes are TRBV4-3 and TRBJ2-7; D gene uncertain. Trimming cost V 1 base and J 1 base, with 8 bases left between them. The CDR3 loop spans 14 amino acids. The germline V gene encodes CDR1 LGHNA and CDR2 YSLEER. This chain's CDR3 is CASSQASGSYEQYF. CDR3 in DNA: TGCGCCAGCAGCCAAGCATCCGGGTCCTACGAGCAGTACTTC.

The chain joins TRBV6-2 or TRBV6-3 to TRBJ1-1, with D possibly matching TRBD1 (5 bases). V lost 3 bases to trimming and J lost 1 base, with 15 bases between them. The V gene's germline CDR1 is MNHEY and CDR2 SVGEGT. The CDR3 length is 16 residues. This CDR3 is CASSYRPPGENTEAFF. The DNA of the CDR3 is TGTGCCAGCAGTTATCGCCCCCCGGGGGAGAACACTGAAGCTTTCTTT.

This clonotype has a handful of counts. This chain uses TRBV7-3 with TRBJ2-5; weak D call: TRBD1 (6 bases). The length of the CDR3 is 15 residues. Per the germline V gene, CDR1 is SGHTA and CDR2 is FQGTGA. Trimming left V 0 bases short and J 5 bases short, with 13 bases between. The CDR3: CASSLTSTGSETQYF. DNA of the CDR3: TGTGCCAGCAGCTTAACAAGTACAGGGAGCGAGACCCAGTACTTC.

The gene calls are TRBV11-2 and TRBJ2-3; TRBD2 matches 8 bases. The CDR3 totals 14 residues. Trimming at V came to 4 bases and at J to 3 bases, leaving 3 bases not matched to a gene. CDR1 and CDR2 (germline): SGHAT, FQNNGV. DNA for the CDR3: TGTGCCAGCAGCTCGGGGGGGAGGACAGATACGCAGTATTTT. It codes for CASSSGGRTDTQYF.

The chain uses TRBV6-5 and TRBJ2-2; 8 bases are a match to TRBD1. CDR1 and CDR2 (germline): MNHEY, SVGAGI. Trimming at V came to 0 bases and at J to 5 bases, leaving 5 bases not matched to a gene. The CDR3 length is 16 residues. The CDR3 reads CASSYSGTGLTGELFF. DNA of the CDR3: TGTGCCAGCAGTTACTCAGGGACAGGTCTTACCGGGGAGCTGTTTTTT.

A few counts support this clonotype. The V call is TRBV24-1, the J call TRBJ2-1; 9 bases are shared with TRBD1. CDR1 is KGHDR, CDR2 SFDVKD, per germline. V trimming: 4 bases; J trimming: 4 bases; junction bases outside the gene matches: 4. This CDR3 spans 15 amino acids. CDR3 nucleotide sequence: TGTGCCACCAGTGACGGGGACAGGGCGTACAATGAGCAGTTCTTC. Amino acid sequence: CATSDGDRAYNEQFF.

This chain joins TRBV20-1 and TRBJ1-3; possible D gene TRBD1, 6 bases. Trimming pared 3 bases from V and 0 bases from J, leaving 9 bases between. The length of the CDR3 is 14 residues. Per germline, CDR1 DFQATT and CDR2 SNEGSKA (reference sequence). The CDR3 sequence is CSARHRASGNTIYF. In DNA, the CDR3 is TGCAGTGCTAGGCACAGGGCCTCTGGAAACACCATATATTTT.

This clonotype occurred a few times. J is TRBJ1-5 and V is TRBV7-6; the match to TRBD1 covers 8 bases. This CDR3 spans 14 amino acids. V lost 5 bases and J lost 6; bases outside the gene matches: 6. Looked up from germline, CDR1 is SGHVS and CDR2 is FNYEAQ. The DNA of the CDR3 is TGTGCCAGCAGCCCGGGGACAGGACTTCAGCCCCAGCATTTT. Its translation: CASSPGTGLQPQHF. The full variable domain, its missing parts supplied by reference TRBV7-6 and TRBJ1-5, is GAGVSQSPRYKVTKRGQDVALRCDPISGHVSLYWYRQALGQGPEFLTYFNYEAQQDKSGLPNDRFSAERPEGSISTLTIQRTEQRDSAMYRCASSPGTGLQPQHFGDGTRLSIL.

CDR3 nucleotide sequence: TGTGCCAGCAGCGTAGGTTCCCACACCGGGGAGCTGTTTTTT. Its translation is CASSVGSHTGELFF. The chain is built from TRBV9 and TRBJ2-2, with D uncertain. This CDR3 contains 14 residues. V lost 0 bases and J lost 3, with 6 bases in between. Germline values: CDR1 SGDLS, CDR2 YYNGEE.

The genes are TRBV5-6 and TRBJ2-7; D unclear. Trimming cost V 0 bases and J 2 bases, with 9 bases left between them. Looked up from germline, CDR1 is SGHDT and CDR2 is YYEEEE. The CDR3 loop spans 14 amino acids. CDR3 in amino acids: CASSLELSTYEQYF. CDR3 in DNA: TGTGCCAGCAGCTTGGAACTCTCCACCTACGAGCAGTACTTC.

This clonotype has a handful of counts. The CDR3 loop reads CASSSQLSGNTIYF. CDR3 DNA: TGTGCCAGCAGCTCGCAACTCTCTGGAAACACCATATATTTT. The rearrangement links TRBV11-2 to TRBJ1-3; D not certain. Trimming stripped 4 bases from V and 0 bases from J, with 7 bases between. CDR3 length equals 14 residues. Germline V gene lookup returns CDR1 SGHAT and CDR2 FQNNGV.

There are many counts of this clonotype. The gene calls are TRBV12-3 or TRBV12-4 and TRBJ2-3; the D is unclear. Trimming removed 2 bases from V and 3 bases from J, with 6 bases in between. The CDR3 has 13 amino acids. This CDR3 reads CASSLSTTDTQYF. CDR3 DNA sequence: TGTGCCAGCAGTTTATCTACTACAGATACGCAGTATTTT.

The gene calls are TRBV5-1 and TRBJ1-5; 8 bases map to TRBD1. J was trimmed by 7 bases and V by 0 bases; bases with no gene match: 0. The germline gives CDR1 SGHRS, CDR2 YFSETQ. The CDR3 is 13 residues long. CDR3: CASSLAGGQPQHF. For the CDR3, the DNA is TGCGCCAGCAGCTTGGCAGGGGGCCAGCCCCAGCATTTT.

This clonotype was seen only a few times. The rearrangement joins TRBV6-1 to TRBJ2-1; D is uncertain. The CDR3 is made up of 11 amino acids. Germline CDR1 is MNHNS and CDR2 is SASEGT. V was pared by 7 bases and J by 5 bases, with 6 bases between. The CDR3 loop is CASTANNEQFF. For the CDR3, the DNA is TGTGCCAGCACTGCAAACAATGAGCAGTTCTTC.

This clonotype was seen only a few times. This chain uses TRBV12-3 or TRBV12-4 with TRBJ2-7; 10 bases map to TRBD1. The CDR3 has 14 amino acids. V was clipped by 6 bases and J by 6 bases; unmatched bases: 8. The CDR3: CASRGDRGPGEQYF. CDR3 sequence (DNA): TGTGCCAGCAGGGGCGACAGGGGGCCGGGCGAGCAGTACTTC.

The chain employs TRBV20-1 and TRBJ2-5; 7 bases are a match to TRBD1. V was clipped by 3 bases and J by 5 bases; unmatched bases: 6. Germline values: CDR1 DFQATT, CDR2 SNEGSKA (reference sequence). The CDR3 loop spans 13 amino acids. CDR3 coding DNA: TGCAGTGCTAGTAGGGGGCGAAGGGAGACCCAGTACTTC. This encodes CSASRGRRETQYF.

The chain is built from TRBV25-1 and TRBJ2-7; either TRBD1 or TRBD2 may fit D (5 bases each). The CDR3 runs to 13 residues. V lost 9 bases and J lost 2, with 14 bases in between. Germline loops: CDR1 MGHDK, CDR2 SYGVNS. As DNA, the CDR3 is TGTGCCAGTTGTGGGGACCCTCCCTACGAGCAGTACTTC. This codes for CASCGDPPYEQYF.

Of note for this clonotype: This could be a read error, since a much larger clone is one nucleotide away. V gene TRBV7-8 combines with J gene TRBJ1-1; the match to TRBD1 covers 7 bases. The CDR3 sequence is 14 residues long. Germline V lookup: CDR1 SGHVS, CDR2 FQNEAQ. In DNA form, the CDR3 reads TGTGCCTGCAGAAAGGGACAGCTGAACACTGAAGCTTTCTTT. It is translated as CACRKGQLNTEAFF.

This clonotype came up a few times. Here the CDR3 reads CASSFGTDTDTQYF. In DNA form, the CDR3 reads TGTGCCAGCAGCTTTGGGACAGATACAGATACGCAGTATTTT. This chain joins TRBV13 and TRBJ2-3; 7 nucleotides line up with TRBD1. Unmatched junction bases numbered 3, after V lost 3 bases and J lost 3 bases. Germline values: CDR1 PRHDT, CDR2 FYEKMQ (reference sequence). This CDR3 has 14 residues.

This clonotype has more than one count but fewer than ten. This chain joins TRBV6-4 and TRBJ2-3; the D gene is possibly TRBD2 (7 bases). The CDR3 has 14 amino acids. Trimming removed 3 bases from V and 5 bases from J, with 12 bases in between. CDR1 and CDR2 (germline): MRHNA, SNTAGT. The CDR3 sequence is CASSESGGRDTQYF. Written as DNA, the CDR3 is TGTGCCAGCAGTGAATCGGGGGGCCGAGATACGCAGTATTTT.

This chain's CDR3 is CASSPMGTLNTGELFF. The CDR3 DNA follows: TGTGCCAGCAGCCCTATGGGGACGCTGAACACCGGGGAGCTGTTTTTT. The chain recombines TRBV5-8 with TRBJ2-2, with D perhaps TRBD1 or TRBD2 (5 bases each). Germline assignment: CDR1 SGHTS and CDR2 YDEGEE. The CDR3 totals 16 residues. Trimming stripped 4 bases from V and 1 base from J, with 14 bases between.

The chain is built from TRBV4-3 and TRBJ2-4; D unclear. The CDR3 sequence is 14 residues long. Per the germline V gene, CDR1 is LGHNA and CDR2 is YSLEER. V was cut by 0 bases and J by 4 bases, with 7 bases left in between. Here the CDR3 reads CASSQDNQKNIQYF. Written as DNA, the CDR3 is TGCGCCAGCAGCCAAGACAACCAAAAAAACATTCAGTACTTC.

This clonotype has more than one count but fewer than ten. The chain has TRBV6-2 or TRBV6-3 and TRBJ2-1; 9 nucleotides match TRBD1. Germline CDR1 and CDR2: MNHEY and SVGEGT. V shed 7 bases and J 7 bases; nucleotides not matched to a gene: 14. This CDR3 has 16 residues. CDR3 sequence (DNA): TGTGCCAGCACCAACCTTAGGACAGGGGCGGGGAATGAGCAGTTCTTC. Its translation is CASTNLRTGAGNEQFF.